This T cell receptor (beta chain) was retrieved from a study of shared clonotypes between healthy human individuals (dated by TCRdb to about 2020). About the investigation overall: The cohort included a few men and a couple of women between 18 and 49 years of age. For each donor, three plates each were used for CD4 naive and CD4 memory, two plates were used for CD8 naive, and one plate was used for CD8 memory. The study deeply sequenced blood TCR repertoires of about 5 healthy adults to estimate repertoire size and the extent of clonotype sharing between individuals. Different laboratories and diverse techniques were used to prepare libraries and sequence TCR repertoires, to increase sequencing depth and limit assay-specific biases. Per donor, leukapheresis produced somewhere between about 0.94 and 9.5 billion PBMCs. Overall results and qualifications from the work: Pairwise subsampling indicated that sequencing depth was expected to affect the degree of clonotype sharing among donors. Because the study included a small number of donors, the genetic and exposure-history diversity represented was limited. Naive subsets generally had larger estimated clonotype richness than memory subsets did. Sharing across four donors was observed for about 5% of naive CD4, about 4% of naive CD8, over 2% of memory CD4, and roughly 0.4% of memory CD8 clonotypes. Only blood was sampled, and tissue TCR repertoires likely differ from those in blood. Incomplete sequencing was indicated by rarefaction of sorted-subset datasets, despite the large sequencing depth. Compared with non-shared clonotypes, the clonotypes found in all four sorted-subset donors had higher generation probabilities.

CD8 naive samples were obtained by positive selection for CCR7 among CD45RO-negative cells, yielding a CD45RA+CCR7+ population from which TemRA cells were excluded. Healthy HIV-negative adults with no recently reported acute infections or vaccinations were included as donors. All donors were Caucasian adults living in Nashville, Tennessee, USA. Blood was obtained by leukapheresis, after which PBMCs were separated by Ficoll-Histopaque density gradient centrifugation and cryopreserved in liquid nitrogen vapor phase. Analytical flow cytometry was used to check the purity and quantity of every magnetically sorted T cell population. Each sorted fraction had its genomic DNA isolated and then quantified by UV absorbance on a Nanodrop 2000c. CDR1 and CDR2 (MDHEN, SYDVKM) derive from the germline V gene. Counted from cysteine to phenylalanine, this CDR3 has 16 amino acids. The entry retains the CDR3 DNA only, 48 bases that are in frame from base 1.

Note on this clone: Its cognate antigen has yet to be identified. No base qualities exist here, and no much larger clone lies one base off it.

TCR CDR3 regions were amplified from genomic DNA by multiplex PCR using the deep immunoSEQ assay. Genomic DNA extracted from each cell subset was distributed evenly over all wells of several immunoSEQ 96-well plates, and each plate served as one replicate. Each replicate PCR for sorted subsets received around 200 ng genomic DNA, equal to about 30,000 T cell genomes. Purified libraries were quantified with a Qubit 3.0 fluorometer, sized on a Bioanalyzer 2100, and re-quantified with the KAPA Library Quantification kit. Each immunoSEQ 96-well plate was sequenced on its own single-read 150-cycle Illumina NextSeq 550 flow cell. The study's own analysis went as follows. Because the immunoSEQ output included only junctional sequences and no quality scores, the filtering could not be the same as the filtering used for full-length reads. To assign V/J genes and CDR3, sequences were annotated against IMGT germline references using PyIR, a Python wrapper for IgBLAST v1.9. Any read was removed if the V/J assignment was weak (E-value above 1e-6), the CDR3 was missing, or the read contained stop codons, out-of-frame junctions, or ambiguous translated residues. V3J clonotypes were defined as sequences sharing an identical inferred V gene, J gene, and CDR3 amino acid sequence. Percentage overlap between repertoires was calculated by dividing the number of shared unique clonotypes by the size of the smaller repertoire. Three approaches were used to assess repertoire richness: RTK rarefaction, the Chao1 estimator, and Recon v2.1 estimates of unobserved clonotypes. OLGA was used to compute generation probabilities for all TCRbeta clonotypes that the gDNA method yielded from a handful of donors. Not all clones reach the TCRdb copy of this immuneACCESS table, which keeps in-frame sequences only. Checked studies attribute under half of the gap to unresolved V genes and leave the rest unexplained. The V and J calls and clone size were taken over from that table, and D and trimming were inferred from the DNA. Present in this sample are about 590,000 clones, around 95% of which were seen just once. About 0.11% of the sample goes to the ten largest clones.

The sequencing input was naive CD8+ T cells sorted from blood. Reading the label with the study, this specimen's cell subset or site is: CD45RA+CCR7+. This receptor was obtained from a woman aged 30 to 39 in good health. The chain joins TRBV28 to TRBJ2-5; the junction holds 13 bases that match TRBD2. Judging by the DNA end, TRBJ2-7 fits better; the J call may be wrong. The CDR3 sequence is CASSLEPGLAGNEQYF. The DNA sequence follows: TGTGCCAGCAGTTTAGAGCCGGGACTAGCGGGAAACGAGCAGTACTTC.